This is a list of T cell receptor beta chains from one sample in a study of blood T cell repertoires in COVID-19. The data were produced by immunoSEQ multiplex PCR, yet TCRdb's version contains in-frame clones alone and is incomplete. This sample has around 250,000 clones, with about 90% found just once. Material: PBMCs or T cells enriched from blood (not recorded which). These receptors all come from a woman in her thirties or forties who had been exposed to COVID-19. Both conserved end residues are part of each CDR3. A D gene is named only where the DNA matches it firmly. Size values are once, few and many counts, or a class for expanded clones, and some rows have none.

CDR3: CASRVGQGGGYTF
DNA: TGTGCCAGCAGGGTGGGCCAGGGGGGAGGCTACACCTTC
size: .
J: TRBJ1-2
D: TRBD1
V: TRBV28

CDR3: CARADPGDTQYF
DNA: TGTGCCAGAGCCGACCCGGGGGATACGCAGTATTTT
size: few
J: TRBJ2-3
D: .
V: TRBV2

CDR3: CASSFPGNEQYF
DNA: TGTGCCAGCAGCTTCCCAGGGAACGAGCAGTACTTC
size: .
J: TRBJ2-7
D: .
V: TRBV7-9

CDR3: CAGGTGGAGGYTF
DNA: TGTGCCGGAGGGACAGGGGGCGCAGGTGGCTACACCTTC
size: .
J: TRBJ1-2
D: TRBD1
V: TRBV5-6

CDR3: CASSYLAGEYEQYF
DNA: TGTGCCAGCAGTTACTTAGCGGGGGAATACGAGCAGTACTTC
size: few
J: TRBJ2-7
D: TRBD2
V: TRBV6-2/TRBV6-3

CDR3: CATGDRLINQPQHF
DNA: TGTGCCACCGGAGACAGGCTTATCAATCAGCCCCAGCATTTT
size: once
J: TRBJ1-5
D: .
V: TRBV19

CDR3: CASSPPLAGSTEAFF
DNA: TGTGCCAGCTCACCACCCCTAGCGGGGAGCACTGAAGCTTTCTTT
size: .
J: TRBJ1-1
D: .
V: TRBV18

CDR3: CASSSGAYNEQFF
DNA: TGTGCCAGTAGTAGCGGGGCGTACAATGAGCAGTTCTTC
size: .
J: TRBJ2-1
D: .
V: TRBV19

CDR3: CASSERRDSQETQYF
DNA: TGTGCCAGCAGTGAGCGGAGGGACAGCCAAGAGACCCAGTACTTC
size: .
J: TRBJ2-5
D: .
V: TRBV2

CDR3: CASSWDSSYGYTF
DNA: TGTGCCAGCAGTTGGGACAGTTCTTATGGCTACACCTTC
size: .
J: TRBJ1-2
D: TRBD1
V: TRBV12-3/TRBV12-4

CDR3: CASSQDWGQIYSNQPQHF
DNA: TGCGCCAGCAGCCAAGATTGGGGACAAATATATAGCAATCAGCCCCAGCATTTT
size: .
J: TRBJ1-5
D: .
V: TRBV4-3

CDR3: CAWTRGGEQYF
DNA: TGTGCCTGGACCCGGGGTGGCGAGCAGTACTTC
size: once
J: TRBJ2-7
D: .
V: TRBV30

CDR3: CASSLGPVRGNTIYF
DNA: TGTGCCAGCAGCTTAGGCCCCGTGAGGGGAAACACCATATATTTT
size: .
J: TRBJ1-3
D: .
V: TRBV7-2

CDR3: CASSLEGVAGELFF
DNA: TGTGCCAGCAGTCTAGAGGGAGTCGCCGGGGAGCTGTTTTTT
size: .
J: TRBJ2-2
D: .
V: TRBV2

CDR3: CAWSAGAYTNEKLFF
DNA: TGTGCCTGGAGCGCAGGGGCTTACACTAATGAAAAACTGTTTTTT
size: .
J: TRBJ1-4
D: .
V: TRBV30